The 30 T cell receptor beta chains presented below share a single source sample, sequenced in a study of Tregs in tolerant kidney transplant recipients. TCRdb's table, derived via immunoSEQ multiplex PCR, lists solely in-frame clones and lacks some. Recorded for this sample: approximately 35,000 clones. The starting material was CD8+ T cells from blood, obtained before the transplant. Receptor source: a human donor who received a combined kidney and bone marrow transplant.

CDR3: CAWTRTTDDTDTQYF. Incomplete CDR3 DNA: TGTGCCTGGACCCGCACGACAGATGACACAGATACG. V and J are TRBV30 and TRBJ2-3; tentatively, D is TRBD1 (5 bases). The read finishes 3 residues shy of the CDR3 end, and the germline J gene is used to complete it. The CDR3 is 15 residues long. Trimming shortened V by 4 bases and J by 2 bases, and 16 bases separated the two germline ends. In germline, CDR1 is GTSNPN, CDR2 SVGIG (reference sequence).

A remark on this clone: The read stops 3 residues short of the end of the CDR3; the missing end is completed from the germline J gene. The chain uses TRBV7-2 and TRBJ1-2; D remains unclear. The CDR3 has 12 amino acids. CDR1 is SGHTA, CDR2 FQGNSA, per germline. CDR3 DNA (partial): TGTGCCGTGACGTCGCGGAGCGGCGGC. Its translation: CAVTSRSGG. The full CDR3 reads CAVTSRSGGYTF. The variable domain in full, completed from reference TRBV7-2 and TRBJ1-2, reads GAGVSQSPSNKVTEKGKDVELRCDPISGHTALYWYRQSLGQGLEFLIYFQGNSAPDKSGLPSDRFSAERTGGSVSTLTIQRTQQEDSAVYLCAVTSRSGGYTFGSGTRLTVV.

Points on this clone: The CDR3 extends 3 residues past the end of the read, so its final part is completed from the germline J gene. This chain connects TRBV13 to TRBJ2-6; the D is unclear. Trimming stripped 3 bases from V and 0 bases from J, with 6 bases between. Per germline, CDR1 PRHDT and CDR2 FYEKMQ (reference sequence). The CDR3 loop spans 15 amino acids. CDR3 loop: CASSFRGSGANVLTF. The CDR3 bases that were read are TGTGCCAGCAGCTTCCGAGGCTCTGGGGCCAACGTC.

As concerns this clone: The read falls 3 residues short of the CDR3 end, and the missing part is taken from the germline J gene. J is TRBJ1-2 and V is TRBV2; 8 bases fit TRBD1. The length of the CDR3 is 14 residues. Per germline, CDR1 SNHLY and CDR2 FYNNEI. Unmatched junction bases numbered 8, after V lost 6 bases and J lost 5 bases. The CDR3 bases that were read are TGTGCCAGCAGGGGTAAAACAGGGGGTTATGGC. It specifies CASRGKTGGYG. The CDR3 in full is CASRGKTGGYGYTF.

For this clone: The read terminates 3 residues before the CDR3 end, so the remaining end is supplied by the germline J gene. This chain joins TRBV7-8 and TRBJ1-2; D not certain. With 1 base removed from V and 6 bases from J, the gap between germline ends came to 12 bases. The germline gives CDR1 SGHVS, CDR2 FQNEAQ. The CDR3 is 14 residues long. The covered CDR3 bases are TGTGCCAGCAGCTTAGACTCAGGAATTAATGGC. As protein: CASSLDSGING. The entire CDR3 sequence reads CASSLDSGINGYTF. The variable domain in full, with the rest retrieved from reference TRBV7-8 and TRBJ1-2, is GAGVSQSPRYKVAKRGQDVALRCDPISGHVSLFWYQQALGQGPEFLTYFQNEAQLDKSGLPSDRFFAERPEGSVSTLKIQRTQQEDSAVYLCASSLDSGINGYTFGSGTRLTVV.

Details on this clone: The read terminates 3 residues before the CDR3 end, so the remaining end is supplied by the germline J gene. V usage is TRBV7-9 and J usage is TRBJ2-7, with 9 bases lining up with TRBD2. CDR1 and CDR2 from the germline V gene are SEHNR and FQNEAQ (reference sequence). Trimming cost V 4 bases and J 2 bases; bases outside gene matches: 6. This CDR3 has 15 amino acids. The part of the CDR3 DNA that was read is TGTGCCAGCAGCTCGCCGCCTAGCGGGACCTACGAG. Translated: CASSSPPSGTYE. The entire CDR3 protein reads CASSSPPSGTYEQYF.

Points on this clone: The CDR3 goes on 3 residues after the read ends, and that part is filled in from the germline J gene. The gene calls are TRBV7-8 and TRBJ2-7; D is perhaps TRBD1 (5 bases). Trimming cost V 3 bases and J 3 bases, with 15 bases left between them. CDR3 length equals 15 residues. Germline assignment: CDR1 SGHVS and CDR2 FQNEAQ. CDR3 DNA (partial): TGTGCCAGCAGCTTCAGGGCGATCGGAGACTACGAG. It yields the protein CASSFRAIGDYE. The whole CDR3 protein is CASSFRAIGDYEQYF.

A word on this clone: The observed sequence ends 3 residues before the CDR3 terminus, with the missing tail filled in from the germline J gene. The chain joins TRBV6-2 or TRBV6-3 to TRBJ2-2; TRBD1 is a possible D gene (5 bases). V gave up 4 bases and J gave up 4 bases, with 19 bases separating them. This CDR3 has 17 residues. Looked up from germline, CDR1 is MNHEY and CDR2 is SVGEGT. The CDR3 sequence is CASSWTNPDSATGELFF. The sequenced CDR3 bases are TGTGCCAGCAGTTGGACGAACCCAGACAGCGCCACCGGGGAG.

Notes on this clone: The read gets to within 3 residues of the CDR3 end, and the germline J gene fills in the rest. J is TRBJ2-7 and V is TRBV29-1; 9 nucleotides align to TRBD1. The V gene end was trimmed by 5 bases and the J gene end by 3 bases; junction bases not matched to a gene: 5. The germline CDR1 and CDR2 sequences are SQVTM and ANQGSEA. CDR3 length equals 13 residues. CDR3 sequence: CSVRGGQGYEQYF. The sequenced CDR3 bases are TGCAGCGTTCGAGGGGGACAGGGCTACGAG.

Comment on this clone: The missing CDR3 end, 3 residues past where the read stops, is filled in from the germline J gene. The J gene is TRBJ2-3, the V gene TRBV7-2, with D uncertain. The V end was cut by 5 bases, the J end by 0 bases, with 12 bases between. Germline assignment: CDR1 SGHTA and CDR2 FQGNSA. This CDR3 spans 15 amino acids. Incomplete CDR3 DNA: TGTGCCAGCAGCGAAACGGGTTATAGCACAGATACG. Translated: CASSETGYSTDT. The whole CDR3 region reads CASSETGYSTDTQYF. The complete variable domain, with remaining parts taken from reference TRBV7-2 and TRBJ2-3, reads GAGVSQSPSNKVTEKGKDVELRCDPISGHTALYWYRQSLGQGLEFLIYFQGNSAPDKSGLPSDRFSAERTGGSVSTLTIQRTQQEDSAVYLCASSETGYSTDTQYFGPGTRLTVL.

On this clone: Coverage ceases 3 residues before the CDR3 finishes, and the germline J gene fills in the end. This chain uses TRBV19 with TRBJ2-7; no reliable D call. Germline lookup yields CDR1 LNHDA and CDR2 SQIVND (reference sequence). The CDR3 extends over 14 amino acids. V dropped 5 bases and J dropped 2 bases, with 13 bases sitting between them. The CDR3: CASSPTDTTYEQYF. CDR3 DNA, as far as it was read: TGTGCCAGTAGTCCCACTGACACGACCTACGAG.

CDR3 in amino acids: CASSGGRAYEQYF. The covered CDR3 bases are TGTGCCAGCAGTGGCGGGAGAGCCTACGAG. The chain joins TRBV6-1 to TRBJ2-7, with 7 bases identical to TRBD2. From the germline J gene comes the end of the CDR3, since the read stops 3 residues before it. There are 13 residues in the CDR3. Germline V gives CDR1 MNHNS, CDR2 SASEGT. The ends lost 4 bases at V and 2 bases at J; junction bases unmatched: 2.

A word on this clone: From the germline J gene comes the end of the CDR3, since the read stops 3 residues before it. The gene calls are TRBV19 and TRBJ2-1; 8 bases line up with TRBD1. The germline V gene has CDR1 LNHDA and CDR2 SQIVND (reference sequence). The CDR3 covers 15 residues. Losses at the gene ends were 2 bases for V and 3 bases for J; bases not matched to a gene: 3. The DNA read from the CDR3 is TGTGCCAGTAGTATAACAGGGGGAGTCTACAATGAG. Amino acids: CASSITGGVYNE. The CDR3 in full is CASSITGGVYNEQFF.

With respect to this clone: The sequence runs out 3 residues before the end of the CDR3; the remainder is reconstructed from the germline J gene. The chain combines TRBV2 with TRBJ2-7; TRBD2 aligns across 7 bases. The CDR3 runs 15 residues. V lost 4 bases to trimming and J lost 1 base; unmatched junction nucleotides: 7. CDR1 is SNHLY, CDR2 FYNNEI, per germline. Incomplete CDR3 DNA: TGTGCCAGCAGTGGAGGGACTACGACATCCTACGAG. This encodes CASSGGTTTSYE. The CDR3 as a whole reads CASSGGTTTSYEQYF.

In the case of this clone: The missing CDR3 end, 3 residues past where the read stops, is filled in from the germline J gene. The chain is built from TRBV7-2 and TRBJ1-2, with D perhaps TRBD1 (6 bases). V was shortened by 5 bases and J by 2 bases, with 15 bases between the two germline ends. In germline, CDR1 is SGHTA, CDR2 FQGNSA. The CDR3 is 15 residues long. The CDR3 sequence: CASSGRQVPNYGYTF. CDR3 DNA (partial): TGTGCCAGCAGCGGACGACAGGTTCCCAACTATGGC.

CDR3 sequence reads: CASSDQQGVLSYNEQFF. CDR3 DNA (partial): TGTGCCAGCAGTGATCAACAGGGGGTATTGTCCTACAATGAG. This chain joins TRBV2 and TRBJ2-1; the match to TRBD1 covers 8 bases. Coverage ceases 3 residues before the CDR3 finishes, and the germline J gene fills in the end. Germline CDR1 is SNHLY and CDR2 is FYNNEI. The CDR3 sequence is 17 residues long. V lost 3 bases and J lost 1; bases outside the gene matches: 8.

As regards this clone: Read coverage stops 3 residues before the CDR3 terminus; the germline J gene supplies the remainder. The chain has TRBV19 and TRBJ2-1; TRBD1 might be the D (6 bases). The CDR3 sequence is 16 residues long. In germline, CDR1 is LNHDA, CDR2 SQIVND (reference sequence). The V end lost 1 base, the J end lost 0 bases, and 10 bases lay between the germline ends. CDR3 in amino acids: CASSIGGHTSYNEQFF. The covered CDR3 bases are TGTGCCAGTAGTATAGGGGGACACACCTCCTACAATGAG. Full variable domain (remainder filled in from reference TRBV19 and TRBJ2-1): DGGITQSPKYLFRKEGQNVTLSCEQNLNHDAMYWYRQDPGQGLRLIYYSQIVNDFQKGDIAEGYSVSREKKESFPLTVTSAQKNPTAFYLCASSIGGHTSYNEQFFGPGTRLTVL.

As regards this clone: The read halts 3 residues ahead of the CDR3 end, with the missing end drawn from the germline J gene. This chain joins TRBV30 and TRBJ2-1; 9 bases are shared with TRBD2. Germline V gives CDR1 GTSNPN, CDR2 SVGIG (reference sequence). The trim removed 0 bases at V and 2 bases at J, leaving 2 bases unmatched. The CDR3 is 15 residues long. Incomplete CDR3 DNA: TGTGCCTGGAGTGTAGCTAGCGGGACCTACAATGAG. Protein product: CAWSVASGTYNE. The whole CDR3 protein reads CAWSVASGTYNEQFF.

As regards this clone: The read halts 3 residues ahead of the CDR3 end, with the missing end drawn from the germline J gene. The rearrangement uses TRBV2 and TRBJ1-2; possible D gene TRBD1, 6 bases. V lost 6 bases and J 6 bases, leaving 14 bases between the germline ends. The germline CDR1 and CDR2 sequences are SNHLY and FYNNEI. The CDR3 length is 13 residues. Partial CDR3 DNA: TGTGCCAGCAGACGCGGGGGCGCCAATGGC. This encodes CASRRGGANG. The entire CDR3 is CASRRGGANGYTF.

Points on this clone: The CDR3 is cut off 3 residues early in the read; its end comes from the germline J gene. J is TRBJ2-7 and V is TRBV7-8; D is unclear. The V end was cut by 1 base, the J end by 3 bases, with 7 bases between. The CDR3 is 13 residues long. From germline, CDR1 is SGHVS and CDR2 FQNEAQ. The sequenced part of the CDR3 DNA is TGTGCCAGCAGCTTAGGCCCACTCTACGAG. Its protein product is CASSLGPLYE. The whole CDR3 is CASSLGPLYEQYF. Full variable domain (rest looked up from reference TRBV7-8 and TRBJ2-7): GAGVSQSPRYKVAKRGQDVALRCDPISGHVSLFWYQQALGQGPEFLTYFQNEAQLDKSGLPSDRFFAERPEGSVSTLKIQRTQQEDSAVYLCASSLGPLYEQYFGPGTRLTVT.

For this clone: The read ends 3 residues shy of where the CDR3 ends; the end is completed using the germline J gene. The rearrangement links TRBV19 to TRBJ1-1; 11 bases align to TRBD1. The V gene's germline CDR1 is LNHDA and CDR2 SQIVND (reference sequence). With V trimmed by 5 bases and J by 3 bases, 5 bases remained unmatched. This CDR3 spans 15 amino acids. CDR3 in amino acids: CASSPGTGGYTEAFF. The CDR3 DNA, read in part, is TGTGCCAGTAGTCCGGGGACAGGGGGATACACTGAA. Complete variable domain (other parts from reference TRBV19 and TRBJ1-1): DGGITQSPKYLFRKEGQNVTLSCEQNLNHDAMYWYRQDPGQGLRLIYYSQIVNDFQKGDIAEGYSVSREKKESFPLTVTSAQKNPTAFYLCASSPGTGGYTEAFFGQGTRLTVV.

About this clone itself: Read coverage stops 3 residues before the CDR3 terminus; the germline J gene supplies the remainder. The chain has TRBV6-2 or TRBV6-3 and TRBJ2-7, with TRBD1 matching 7 bases. The trim removed 3 bases at V and 0 bases at J, leaving 5 bases unmatched. CDR3 length: 15 residues. CDR1 MNHEY and CDR2 SVGEGT come from the germline V gene. The part of the CDR3 DNA that was read is TGTGCCAGCAGTTATCCGGACAGGCCCTCCTACGAG. This translates into CASSYPDRPSYE. The entire CDR3 protein is CASSYPDRPSYEQYF.

Note on this clone: The CDR3 extends 3 residues past the end of the read, so its final part is completed from the germline J gene. V is TRBV7-6 and J is TRBJ2-3; 7 bases line up with TRBD2. Germline values: CDR1 SGHVS, CDR2 FNYEAQ. CDR3 size: 15 residues. The trim removed 5 bases at V and 5 bases at J, leaving 10 bases unmatched. CDR3 loop: CASSLGGGPGDTQYF. CDR3 DNA, as far as it was read: TGTGCCAGCAGCCTTGGGGGGGGTCCGGGAGATACG. The whole variable domain, filled in from reference TRBV7-6 and TRBJ2-3, reads GAGVSQSPRYKVTKRGQDVALRCDPISGHVSLYWYRQALGQGPEFLTYFNYEAQQDKSGLPNDRFSAERPEGSISTLTIQRTEQRDSAMYRCASSLGGGPGDTQYFGPGTRLTVL.

To note about this clone: The CDR3 end is not reached by the read, which stops 3 residues before it; the germline J gene fills it in. The J gene is TRBJ2-2, the V gene TRBV5-6; D gene uncertain. CDR1 SGHDT and CDR2 YYEEEE come from the germline V gene. The CDR3 totals 14 residues. The germline V and J ends were trimmed by 0 bases and 6 bases, with 9 bases remaining between them. The sequenced CDR3 bases are TGTGCCAGCAGCTTGGTGGTCCAGGCCGGGGAG. The encoded protein is CASSLVVQAGE. The complete CDR3 sequence is CASSLVVQAGELFF.

The sequenced part of the CDR3 DNA is TGTGCCAGCAGCTTGACAGTCGGTGACACTGAA. Translation: CASSLTVGDTE. The full-length CDR3 reads as CASSLTVGDTEAFF. The chain is built from TRBV7-6 and TRBJ1-1; D may be TRBD1 (5 bases). The sequenced fragment ends 3 residues before the CDR3 boundary, so the rest is inferred from the germline J gene. Trimming shortened V by 3 bases and J by 3 bases, and 11 bases separated the two germline ends. Looked up from germline, CDR1 is SGHVS and CDR2 is FNYEAQ. The CDR3 has 14 amino acids.

Comments on this clone: Read coverage stops 3 residues before the CDR3 terminus; the germline J gene supplies the remainder. V is TRBV6-2 or TRBV6-3 and J is TRBJ2-7; a possible D gene is TRBD1 (5 bases). Germline-derived CDR1 and CDR2 are MNHEY and SVGEGT. The V end lost 7 bases, the J end lost 1 base, and 11 bases lay between the germline ends. CDR3 length: 13 residues. The CDR3 region is CASKPPGSYEQYF. CDR3 DNA (partial): TGTGCCAGCAAACCCCCAGGGTCCTACGAG.

On this clone itself: The DNA ends 3 residues before the CDR3 does, and the rest of the CDR3 is filled in from the germline J gene. The V gene is TRBV13, the J gene TRBJ2-6, with D possibly TRBD1 on 5 matching bases. With 0 bases removed from V and 0 bases from J, the gap between germline ends came to 9 bases. The V gene's germline CDR1 is PRHDT and CDR2 FYEKMQ (reference sequence). CDR3 size: 17 residues. The CDR3 protein is CASSLGGAVSGANVLTF. Incomplete CDR3 DNA: TGTGCCAGCAGCTTAGGAGGGGCGGTCTCTGGGGCCAACGTC.

Turning to this clone: The CDR3 goes on 3 residues after the read ends, and that part is filled in from the germline J gene. V gene TRBV4-1 combines with J gene TRBJ1-4; unclear D gene. Germline loops: CDR1 MGHRA, CDR2 YSYEKL. The CDR3 runs to 17 residues. V shed 0 bases and J shed 0 bases, with 11 bases lying between them. The CDR3 DNA, read in part, is TGCGCCAGCAGCCAAGAGACCAGCGATGCAACTAATGAAAAA. Residues: CASSQETSDATNEK. The entire CDR3 sequence reads CASSQETSDATNEKLFF.

As for this clone: The read is 3 residues too short to cover the CDR3 end, so that end is filled in from the germline J gene. The rearrangement uses TRBV7-2 and TRBJ2-1; possibly TRBD1 for D (6 bases). V lost 5 bases, J lost 3 bases, and 14 bases lay in between. The CDR3 totals 15 residues. Per the germline V gene, CDR1 is SGHTA and CDR2 is FQGNSA. CDR3 region: CASSQGTPLYNEQFF. The sequenced part of the CDR3 DNA is TGTGCCAGCAGCCAAGGGACACCTCTCTACAATGAG.

Turning to this clone: The read halts 3 residues ahead of the CDR3 end, with the missing end drawn from the germline J gene. This chain links TRBV29-1 with TRBJ2-1, with 8 bases lining up with TRBD1. With V trimmed by 1 base and J by 3 bases, 5 bases remained unmatched. The CDR3 has 15 residues. CDR1 is SQVTM, CDR2 ANQGSEA, per germline. CDR3: CSVEALGQGYNEQFF. The part of the CDR3 DNA that was read is TGCAGCGTTGAAGCGCTAGGACAGGGCTACAATGAG.